This T cell receptor (beta chain) was profiled in a study of radiotherapy plus CTLA-4 blockade in lung cancer. Repertoires were generated with immunoSEQ multiplex PCR, while TCRdb's copy carries only in-frame clones and drops some. The sample has roughly 75,000 clones, 70% to 85% seen once. Focal radiation plus CTLA-4 blockade with ipilimumab was given to patients with chemo-refractory metastatic non-small-cell lung cancer. This CDR3 contains 15 residues. Germline V gene data show CDR1 as MNHNS and CDR2 as SASEGT. V dropped 7 bases and J dropped 6; count of bases not matched to a gene: 11. This rearrangement joins TRBV6-1 to TRBJ1-5; 8 nucleotides agree with TRBD1. The origin of this receptor is a human donor with non-small cell lung cancer who had stable disease on radiotherapy plus ipilimumab. The sample in question was peripheral blood, obtained from a patient treated with radiotherapy plus ipilimumab. CDR3 coding DNA: TGTGCCAGCACTCCTAGACAGGGGTTCGGTCAGCCCCAGCATTTT. This translates into CASTPRQGFGQPQHF.